This TCR beta chain emerged from a study of T cell responses to AZD1222 COVID-19 vaccine. Produced via immunoSEQ multiplex PCR; TCRdb's table is partial and in-frame only. The repertoire consists of more than 75,000 clones, with around 89% occurring once and the leading ten covering 6% to 8%. Whole-study findings and limits: Regions left unmutated in variants are reportedly the target of nearly half of spike-specific TCRs. Clonal diversity was possibly underestimated, and the donors were mostly white British, with more females. Repertoires were obtained solely post-peak T cell response.

To note about this clone: The antigen remains undetermined.

Germline CDR1 is SGHRS and CDR2 is YFSETQ. The CDR3 totals 14 residues. Trimming cost V 4 bases and J 2 bases; bases outside gene matches: 2. The TCR originated in an adult in good health. Sample: peripheral blood, taken on day 0 of AZD1222 vaccination. The chain combines TRBV5-1 with TRBJ1-5, with TRBD1 matching over 8 bases. Written as DNA, the CDR3 is TGCGCCAGCAGCACGGGACAGGGCAATCAGCCCCAGCATTTT. Translation: CASSTGQGNQPQHF.